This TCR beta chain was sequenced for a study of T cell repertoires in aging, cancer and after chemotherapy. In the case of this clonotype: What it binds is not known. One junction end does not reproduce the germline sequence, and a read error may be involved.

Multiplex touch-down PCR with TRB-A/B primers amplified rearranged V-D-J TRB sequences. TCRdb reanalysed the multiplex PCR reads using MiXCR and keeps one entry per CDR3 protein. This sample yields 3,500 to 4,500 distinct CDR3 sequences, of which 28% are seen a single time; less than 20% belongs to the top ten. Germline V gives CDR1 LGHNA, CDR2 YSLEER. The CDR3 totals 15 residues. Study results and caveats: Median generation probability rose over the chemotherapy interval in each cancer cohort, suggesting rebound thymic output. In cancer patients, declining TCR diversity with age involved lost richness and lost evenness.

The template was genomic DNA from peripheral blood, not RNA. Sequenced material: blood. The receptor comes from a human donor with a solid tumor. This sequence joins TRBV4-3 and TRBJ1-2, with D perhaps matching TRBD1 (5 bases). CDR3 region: CTSSQDDGGSYGYTF. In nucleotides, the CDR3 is TGTACCAGCAGCCAAGATGACGGGGGATCCTATGGCTACACCTTC.